The rows below give T cell receptor beta chains drawn from one sample of a study of blood T cell repertoires in COVID-19. This table comes from immunoSEQ multiplex PCR, and its TCRdb copy is limited to in-frame clones, with some not included. The repertoire holds about 110,000 clones, with 85% to 90% as singletons. Sequencing was performed on peripheral blood. The receptors here all came from a woman between 45 and 65 years old with acute or convalescent COVID-19. Both conserved end residues are part of each CDR3. A D gene is named only where the DNA matches it firmly. Size tells how often a clone was seen (once, few, many) or the class of an expanded clone, and some rows leave it out.

CDR3 protein: CASPAVDSSQYF
CDR3 DNA: TGTGCCAGCCCCGCCGTGGACTCGTCGCAGTATTTT
V gene: TRBV2
J gene: TRBJ2-3
clone size: .
CDR3 length: 12
D gene: .

CDR3 protein: CASSLGLAGNDEQFF
CDR3 DNA: TGTGCCAGCAGCTTAGGGCTAGCGGGAAACGATGAGCAGTTCTTC
V gene: TRBV7-2
J gene: TRBJ2-1
clone size: .
CDR3 length: 15
D gene: TRBD2

CDR3 protein: CASSPSTPYLMEFTGGFDGYTF
CDR3 DNA: TGTGCCAGCAGTCCTTCTACCCCCTACTTAATGGAGTTTACAGGAGGGTTCGACGGCTACACCTTC
V gene: TRBV27
J gene: TRBJ1-2
clone size: .
CDR3 length: 22
D gene: .

CDR3 protein: CASSGTGRTEAFF
CDR3 DNA: TGTGCCAGCAGTGGGACAGGGAGAACTGAAGCTTTCTTT
V gene: TRBV2
J gene: TRBJ1-1
clone size: .
CDR3 length: 13
D gene: TRBD1

CDR3 protein: CASSYDEGAYGREKLFF
CDR3 DNA: TGTGCCAGCAGCTACGACGAAGGGGCCTATGGGAGGGAAAAACTGTTTTTT
V gene: TRBV7-2
J gene: TRBJ1-4
clone size: once
CDR3 length: 17
D gene: .

CDR3 protein: CATAKGGNQPQHF
CDR3 DNA: TGTGCCACCGCGAAAGGGGGTAATCAGCCCCAGCATTTT
V gene: TRBV15
J gene: TRBJ1-5
clone size: .
CDR3 length: 13
D gene: .

CDR3 protein: CASGTLGSSYNEQFF
CDR3 DNA: TGTGCCAGCGGGACACTGGGGAGCTCCTACAATGAGCAGTTCTTC
V gene: TRBV28
J gene: TRBJ2-1
clone size: .
CDR3 length: 15
D gene: .

CDR3 protein: CASSVKGTNSPLHF
CDR3 DNA: TGTGCCAGCAGTGTAAAGGGGACAAATTCACCCCTCCACTTT
V gene: TRBV2
J gene: TRBJ1-6
clone size: .
CDR3 length: 14
D gene: .

CDR3 protein: CATSRAQRQGLETQYF
CDR3 DNA: TGTGCCACCAGCAGAGCCCAAAGACAGGGCCTAGAGACCCAGTACTTC
V gene: TRBV15
J gene: TRBJ2-5
clone size: .
CDR3 length: 16
D gene: TRBD1

CDR3 protein: CASSRPQGAFQQYF
CDR3 DNA: TGTGCCAGCAGCCGGCCACAGGGGGCCTTTCAGCAGTACTTC
V gene: TRBV7-2
J gene: TRBJ2-7
clone size: .
CDR3 length: 14
D gene: TRBD1

CDR3 protein: CATSDLRTTAGTDTQYF
CDR3 DNA: TGTGCCACCAGTGATTTGCGTACTACCGCCGGCACAGATACGCAGTATTTT
V gene: TRBV24-1
J gene: TRBJ2-3
clone size: .
CDR3 length: 17
D gene: .

CDR3 protein: CATSDFTGTEAFF
CDR3 DNA: TGTGCCACCAGTGATTTCACCGGGACAGAAGCTTTCTTT
V gene: TRBV24-1
J gene: TRBJ1-1
clone size: few
CDR3 length: 13
D gene: .

CDR3 protein: CATSRDRGTTNEKLFF
CDR3 DNA: TGTGCCACCAGCAGAGATCGGGGGACAACTAATGAAAAACTGTTTTTT
V gene: TRBV15
J gene: TRBJ1-4
clone size: few
CDR3 length: 16
D gene: .

CDR3 protein: CASSRTGGYEQYF
CDR3 DNA: TGTGCCAGCAGTCGGACAGGGGGCTATGAGCAGTACTTC
V gene: TRBV7-9
J gene: TRBJ2-7
clone size: .
CDR3 length: 13
D gene: TRBD1

CDR3 protein: CASSLPTYGYTF
CDR3 DNA: TGTGCCAGCAGCTTACCTACGTATGGCTACACCTTC
V gene: TRBV7-9
J gene: TRBJ1-2
clone size: .
CDR3 length: 12
D gene: .

CDR3 protein: CASSLTVRGADTQYF
CDR3 DNA: TGTGCCAGCAGCTTAACCGTACGGGGGGCAGATACGCAGTATTTT
V gene: TRBV7-3
J gene: TRBJ2-3
clone size: .
CDR3 length: 15
D gene: TRBD2